The rows below give T cell receptor beta chains drawn from one sample of a study of cytomegalovirus exposure and HLA in healthy donors. Measured with immunoSEQ multiplex PCR; TCRdb has only the in-frame clones, and not every one. The sample yields 20,000 to 25,000 clones, of which the top ten take up around 17%. The sequenced material came from PBMCs. These receptors were taken from a male donor in good health and CMV-seropositive. CDR3s include the opening cysteine and the closing phenylalanine or tryptophan. The order of the fields is V gene, J gene, CDR3 protein.

v_gene: TRBV6-1
j_gene: TRBJ2-3
CDR3aa: CASSAYRDPDTQYF

v_gene: TRBV9
j_gene: TRBJ1-2
CDR3aa: CASSGGRDIVYGYTF

v_gene: TRBV19
j_gene: TRBJ2-2
CDR3aa: CASSTVRNSGGNTGELFF

v_gene: TRBV6-1
j_gene: TRBJ1-1
CDR3aa: CASSELGSEDTEAFF

v_gene: TRBV4-3
j_gene: TRBJ2-7
CDR3aa: CASSQAGTASYEQYF

v_gene: TRBV7-9
j_gene: TRBJ2-3
CDR3aa: CASSLASSPSTDTQYF

v_gene: TRBV19
j_gene: TRBJ1-2
CDR3aa: CASSSPDTNYGYTF

v_gene: TRBV7-9
j_gene: TRBJ2-3
CDR3aa: CASSMGQGQPDTQYF

v_gene: TRBV5-4
j_gene: TRBJ1-2
CDR3aa: CASSTPGQGAYGYTF

v_gene: TRBV7-2
j_gene: TRBJ1-2
CDR3aa: CASSLQGSNYGYTF

v_gene: TRBV7-9
j_gene: TRBJ1-1
CDR3aa: CASSLGAGEAFF

v_gene: TRBV6-1
j_gene: TRBJ2-7
CDR3aa: CASSLRGWGEQYF

v_gene: TRBV11-2
j_gene: TRBJ1-1
CDR3aa: CASSQWTGGTEAFF

v_gene: TRBV14
j_gene: TRBJ2-7
CDR3aa: CASSSLRGQSYEQYF

v_gene: TRBV6-5
j_gene: TRBJ1-1
CDR3aa: CASSYSFYNTEAFF

v_gene: TRBV6-5
j_gene: TRBJ1-2
CDR3aa: CASSERAGSGYTF

v_gene: TRBV6-6
j_gene: TRBJ1-5
CDR3aa: CASKPQGAREPQHF

v_gene: TRBV11-2
j_gene: TRBJ2-3
CDR3aa: CASSSLGRDSPYF

v_gene: TRBV6-1
j_gene: TRBJ2-2
CDR3aa: CASMGQINTGELFF

v_gene: TRBV19
j_gene: TRBJ1-5
CDR3aa: CASTKPGQMINQPQHF

v_gene: TRBV14
j_gene: TRBJ1-6
CDR3aa: CASSLLGQATMPLHF

v_gene: TRBV27
j_gene: TRBJ1-1
CDR3aa: CASSLTGGEAFF

v_gene: TRBV28
j_gene: TRBJ2-7
CDR3aa: CASSPQGLRYEQYF

v_gene: TRBV4-2
j_gene: TRBJ2-7
CDR3aa: CASSQELVDGSYEQYF

v_gene: TRBV20-1
j_gene: TRBJ1-2
CDR3aa: CSAHGTGGDTF

v_gene: TRBV14
j_gene: TRBJ2-1
CDR3aa: CASSQDWLAGVVSSYNEQFF

v_gene: TRBV13
j_gene: TRBJ2-3
CDR3aa: CASSPRTGTVGDTQYF

v_gene: TRBV4-2
j_gene: TRBJ2-1
CDR3aa: CASSQHLTSGRGNEQFF

v_gene: TRBV18
j_gene: TRBJ1-4
CDR3aa: CASSPREGEKLFF

v_gene: TRBV6-1
j_gene: TRBJ1-1
CDR3aa: CASTYTVNTEAFF

v_gene: TRBV10-1
j_gene: TRBJ1-1
CDR3aa: CASSEQPGFRTEDFF

v_gene: TRBV5-1
j_gene: TRBJ2-5
CDR3aa: CASSIPGLALPPGETQYF

v_gene: TRBV5-1
j_gene: TRBJ1-2
CDR3aa: CASREGDINYGYTF

v_gene: TRBV7-8
j_gene: TRBJ1-1
CDR3aa: CASSLVGLSGVGAFF

v_gene: TRBV18
j_gene: TRBJ1-4
CDR3aa: CASSADRAFNEKLFF

v_gene: TRBV29-1
j_gene: TRBJ2-7
CDR3aa: CSVEGNSGGEQYF

v_gene: TRBV30
j_gene: TRBJ1-4
CDR3aa: CAWSSQGQANEKLFF

v_gene: TRBV7-9
j_gene: TRBJ2-1
CDR3aa: CASSFDGVLWEQFF

v_gene: TRBV6-5
j_gene: TRBJ1-4
CDR3aa: CASSNGRVGEKLFF

v_gene: TRBV29-1
j_gene: TRBJ2-7
CDR3aa: CSVRDSSYEQYF

v_gene: TRBV19
j_gene: TRBJ1-5
CDR3aa: CASTPLVGDRDGEPQHF

v_gene: TRBV9
j_gene: TRBJ2-1
CDR3aa: CASSVGTGSYNEQFF

v_gene: TRBV7-9
j_gene: TRBJ1-2
CDR3aa: CASTPERGAYGYTF

v_gene: TRBV6-1
j_gene: TRBJ1-2
CDR3aa: CASRVQGTEGGYTF

v_gene: TRBV29-1
j_gene: TRBJ2-1
CDR3aa: CSVGEGGAPPYNEQFF

v_gene: TRBV9
j_gene: TRBJ2-7
CDR3aa: CASSPGLAGYEQYF

v_gene: TRBV13
j_gene: TRBJ1-5
CDR3aa: CASSSRVEISNQPQHF

v_gene: TRBV4-1
j_gene: TRBJ2-1
CDR3aa: CASSQQPGQGAVPRIF

v_gene: TRBV15
j_gene: TRBJ2-6
CDR3aa: CATSREWGLAGANVLTF

v_gene: TRBV30
j_gene: TRBJ1-6
CDR3aa: CAWRGTGVSPLHF

v_gene: TRBV19
j_gene: TRBJ2-7
CDR3aa: CASSIQRELYEQYF

v_gene: TRBV29-1
j_gene: TRBJ1-1
CDR3aa: CSALQDEAFF

v_gene: TRBV6-5
j_gene: TRBJ2-2
CDR3aa: CASSTGTANTGELFF

v_gene: TRBV19
j_gene: TRBJ2-7
CDR3aa: CASSNRQIAEQYF

v_gene: TRBV2
j_gene: TRBJ2-7
CDR3aa: CASSLETYEQYF

v_gene: TRBV25-1
j_gene: TRBJ2-7
CDR3aa: CASSELAGRGYEQYF

v_gene: TRBV5-1
j_gene: TRBJ2-1
CDR3aa: CASGGLAGRNEQFF

v_gene: TRBV11-2
j_gene: TRBJ1-1
CDR3aa: CASSLGVNTEAFF

v_gene: TRBV30
j_gene: TRBJ1-2
CDR3aa: CAWSVHGYGYTF

v_gene: TRBV4-1
j_gene: TRBJ1-2
CDR3aa: CASSQDPDSRYGYTF